The 21 T cell receptor beta chains below were found in one sample sequenced in a study of Ad26.COV2.S vaccination and SARS-CoV-2 variants. Repertoires were generated with immunoSEQ multiplex PCR, while TCRdb's copy carries only in-frame clones and drops some. The sample records about 350,000 clones, 75% to 90% being singletons. Documented treatment: roughly 19 received Ad26.COV2.S at low or high dose, single or two shots; about 5 received placebo; per-sample allocation not given. The samples date from day 63 after the first vaccine or placebo injection. Sequencing used peripheral blood, obtained in a trial of Ad26.COV2.S vaccine versus placebo. The receptors here all came from a person aged 18 to 65 who received the Ad26.COV2.S COVID-19 vaccine or a placebo.

This chain links TRBV7-8 with TRBJ1-6, with D tentatively TRBD1 (5 bases). V was cut by 3 bases and J by 7 bases, with 13 bases left in between. In germline, CDR1 is SGHVS, CDR2 FQNEAQ. CDR3 length: 15 residues. The chain's CDR3 is CASSFAGFKNSPLHF. As DNA, the CDR3 is TGTGCCAGCAGCTTTGCAGGGTTTAAAAATTCACCCCTCCACTTT. Filled out from reference TRBV7-8 and TRBJ1-6, the complete variable domain reads GAGVSQSPRYKVAKRGQDVALRCDPISGHVSLFWYQQALGQGPEFLTYFQNEAQLDKSGLPSDRFFAERPEGSVSTLKIQRTQQEDSAVYLCASSFAGFKNSPLHFGNGTRLTVT.

The chain couples TRBV6-2 or TRBV6-3 to TRBJ2-1; the D gene is possibly TRBD1 (6 bases). The germline V and J ends were trimmed by 5 bases and 4 bases, with 15 bases remaining between them. The CDR3 length is 15 residues. Germline V gene lookup returns CDR1 MNHEY and CDR2 SVGEGT. CDR3 region: CASSQTGLLYNEQFF. As DNA, the CDR3 is TGTGCCAGCAGTCAGACAGGCTTATTATACAATGAGCAGTTCTTC.

The V call is TRBV11-2, the J call TRBJ1-1; no firm D call. Deletions cut 5 bases from V and 7 bases from J, with 17 bases between. The CDR3 is made up of 14 amino acids. Per germline, CDR1 SGHAT and CDR2 FQNNGV. In nucleotides, the CDR3 is TGTGCCAGCAGCCGACCTGTGGTCCCACTTGAAGCTTTCTTT. Translated, it gives CASSRPVVPLEAFF.

The genes are TRBV6-1 and TRBJ2-2; 9 positions match TRBD2. The CDR3 has 19 residues. Germline CDR1 MNHNS, CDR2 SASEGT. V was pared by 0 bases and J by 1 base, with 9 bases of the junction left unmatched. DNA of the CDR3: TGTGCCAGCAGTGAAGCGGGGGTAGCGGGAGTTCGGAACACCGGGGAGCTGTTTTTT. Translation gives CASSEAGVAGVRNTGELFF.

The chain recombines TRBV14 with TRBJ1-5; maybe TRBD1 (6 bases). Germline V CDR1 and CDR2: SGHDN, FVKESK. This CDR3 is built from 14 residues. Trimming left V 4 bases short and J 7 bases short, with 14 bases between. CDR3 bases: TGTGCCAGCAGCCGACACAGGGAGGACCAGCCCCAGCATTTT. It specifies CASSRHREDQPQHF. The variable domain in full, with the rest retrieved from reference TRBV14 and TRBJ1-5, is EAGVTQFPSHSVIEKGQTVTLRCDPISGHDNLYWYRRVMGKEIKFLLHFVKESKQDESGMPNNRFLAERTGGTYSTLKVQPAELEDSGVYFCASSRHREDQPQHFGDGTRLSIL.

This sequence joins TRBV11-2 and TRBJ2-7, with TRBD1 matching over 10 bases. The trim removed 5 bases at V and 2 bases at J, leaving 6 bases unmatched. The germline V gene encodes CDR1 SGHAT and CDR2 FQNNGV. The CDR3 length is 15 residues. The CDR3: CASSPAGTGAYEQYF. CDR3 DNA: TGTGCCAGCAGCCCCGCCGGGACAGGGGCCTACGAGCAGTACTTC.

V is TRBV30 and J is TRBJ2-3; D is ambiguous. The CDR3 is 15 residues long. Germline loops: CDR1 GTSNPN, CDR2 SVGIG (reference sequence). Trimming removed 1 base at V and 4 bases at J, with 15 bases between. The CDR3 region is CAWSGFAGSPDTQYF. The CDR3 DNA follows: TGTGCCTGGAGTGGATTTGCAGGTAGTCCAGATACGCAGTATTTT.

This sequence joins TRBV30 and TRBJ1-1; the match to TRBD1 covers 9 bases. The V and J ends lost 3 bases and 0 bases, in that order; junction bases with no gene match: 5. The CDR3 loop spans 15 amino acids. Germline assignment: CDR1 GTSNPN and CDR2 SVGIG (reference sequence). DNA of the CDR3: TGTGCCTGGAGGGACAGGGGAAGGGTGAACACTGAAGCTTTCTTT. It codes for CAWRDRGRVNTEAFF.

The rearrangement links TRBV9 to TRBJ1-4, with D perhaps matching TRBD1 (6 bases). Germline V CDR1 and CDR2: SGDLS, YYNGEE. The germline V and J ends were trimmed by 4 bases and 3 bases, with 13 bases remaining between them. CDR3 length: 15 residues. The CDR3 sequence is CASSKTGQSNEKLFF. CDR3 bases: TGTGCCAGCAGCAAAACAGGGCAATCTAATGAAAAACTGTTTTTT.

V gene TRBV3-1 (or the pseudogene TRBV3-2) combines with J gene TRBJ1-1; weak D call: TRBD1 (5 bases). Trimming shortened V by 6 bases and J by 4 bases, and 12 bases separated the two germline ends. CDR1 and CDR2 (germline): LGHDT, YNNKEL (reference sequence). This CDR3 has 13 residues. This chain's CDR3 is CASRLQGGTEAFF. CDR3 bases: TGTGCCAGCAGACTCCAGGGAGGCACTGAAGCTTTCTTT.

This rearrangement joins TRBV5-8 to TRBJ1-6; 9 bases match TRBD1. J gave up 13 bases and V 0 bases, and 11 bases lay outside the gene matches. The CDR3 spans 16 residues. CDR1 SGHTS and CDR2 YDEGEE come from the germline V gene. CDR3 in DNA: TGTGCCAGCAGCTTGGAGGGACAGGGACCGCTTAAGCCCCTCCACTTT. This translates into CASSLEGQGPLKPLHF.

The V and J genes are TRBV6-5 and TRBJ2-7; 10 bases agree with TRBD2. The V gene's germline CDR1 is MNHEY and CDR2 SVGAGI. The CDR3 runs 15 residues. With 7 bases clipped from V and 3 bases from J, the junction kept 9 bases outside the gene matches. The CDR3 DNA reads TGTGCCAGCACTTCTCCTAGCGGGAGAGTCTACGAGCAGTACTTC. It encodes CASTSPSGRVYEQYF.

The chain has TRBV28 and TRBJ2-3; the D is unclear. This CDR3 comprises 15 residues. The V end lost 3 bases, the J end lost 2 bases, and 12 bases lay between the germline ends. Per germline, CDR1 MDHEN and CDR2 SYDVKM. The CDR3 region is CASSFIYDATDTQYF. As DNA, the CDR3 is TGTGCCAGCAGTTTTATTTACGATGCCACAGATACGCAGTATTTT.

The V call is TRBV2, the J call TRBJ1-2; D is undetermined. The CDR3 is 14 amino acids. Germline CDR1 reads SNHLY; CDR2 reads FYNNEI. Trimming left V 2 bases short and J 3 bases short, with 10 bases between. As DNA, the CDR3 is TGTGCCAGCAGTGAACGGCGGGGAGACTATGGCTACACCTTC. Translation: CASSERRGDYGYTF.

The rearrangement links TRBV3-1 (or the pseudogene TRBV3-2) to TRBJ1-2, with D hard to call. Germline values: CDR1 LGHDT, CDR2 YNNKEL (reference sequence). CDR3 length: 12 amino acids. With 2 bases removed from V and 0 bases from J, the gap between germline ends came to 1 base. The CDR3 DNA reads TGTGCCAGCAGCCAAACTAACTATGGCTACACCTTC. Translating gives CASSQTNYGYTF.

This rearrangement joins TRBV5-1 to TRBJ2-4; a possible D gene is TRBD2 (5 bases). Trimming took off 4 bases at V and 2 bases at J, with 13 bases between the two ends. The germline gives CDR1 SGHRS, CDR2 YFSETQ. The CDR3 covers 15 residues. The CDR3: CASSPEDGTKNIQYF. CDR3 bases: TGCGCCAGCAGCCCAGAAGACGGGACCAAAAACATTCAGTACTTC.

This clone was seen just once. The V call is TRBV7-2, the J call TRBJ2-7; a weak D match, TRBD2 (6 bases). The V gene's germline CDR1 is SGHTA and CDR2 FQGNSA. Trimming removed 6 bases at V and 3 bases at J, with 18 bases between. The CDR3 is 15 residues long. Written as DNA, the CDR3 is TGTGCCAGCAGTGACGCGTCGGGACTGTACTACGAGCAGTACTTC. Residues: CASSDASGLYYEQYF.

The chain joins TRBV5-1 to TRBJ1-2; a possible D gene is TRBD1 (6 bases). The germline V and J ends were trimmed by 4 bases and 6 bases, with 10 bases remaining between them. The CDR3 contains 12 residues. Germline V gene lookup returns CDR1 SGHRS and CDR2 YFSETQ. Here the CDR3 reads CASSQRGDGYTF. In DNA form, the CDR3 reads TGCGCCAGCAGCCAGAGGGGGGATGGCTACACCTTC.

About this clone itself: A read error is likely, as this CDR3 ends without the conserved phenylalanine or tryptophan. Because the CDR3's place on the DNA is in doubt, the DNA is left out and the CDR3 is given as listed by TCRdb. This chain joins TRBV4-1 and TRBJ2-7; no DNA check was done on the table's D call, TRBD1. Including both end residues, the CDR3 is 18 amino acids long. CDR1 is MGHRA, CDR2 YSYEKL, per germline. The CDR3: CASSPMSLRTGAVRNSYG.

This sequence joins TRBV24-1 and TRBJ2-3; TRBD2 is a possible D gene (5 bases). Deletions cut 3 bases from V and 6 bases from J, with 18 bases between. Germline V CDR1 and CDR2: KGHDR, SFDVKD. The CDR3 totals 16 residues. CDR3 sequence reads: CATSDNEGRSPDTQYF. As DNA, the CDR3 is TGTGCCACCAGTGATAATGAGGGCAGAAGTCCGGATACGCAGTATTTT.

This CDR3 reads CASTLGQVYEQYF. As DNA, the CDR3 is TGTGCCAGCACCTTAGGACAGGTCTACGAGCAGTACTTC. The chain uses TRBV2 and TRBJ2-7, with 7 nucleotides matching TRBD1. Germline CDR1 SNHLY, CDR2 FYNNEI. The trim removed 7 bases at V and 3 bases at J, leaving 6 bases unmatched. The CDR3 runs to 13 residues.